The 13 T cell receptor beta chains below were found in one sample sequenced in a study of blood T cell repertoires in COVID-19. Profiled with immunoSEQ multiplex PCR; TCRdb holds only in-frame clones, not every one. The data show about 240,000 clones, 80% to 90% seen once. The sample taken for sequencing was peripheral blood. The receptors come from a woman of 80 years or more with COVID-19, enrolled during active disease.

This chain joins TRBV5-1 and TRBJ1-5; a weak D match, TRBD1 (6 bases). The CDR3 length is 14 residues. Between the trimmed V and J ends, which lost 0 bases and 4 bases, there was a span of 8 bases. Germline CDR1 is SGHRS and CDR2 is YFSETQ. CDR3 sequence reads: CASSLETGNQPQHF. In DNA form, the CDR3 reads TGCGCCAGCAGCTTGGAGACAGGTAATCAGCCCCAGCATTTT.

V is TRBV28 and J is TRBJ2-3; 10 positions match TRBD2. V lost 3 bases to trimming and J lost 3 bases; unmatched junction nucleotides: 0. The V gene's germline CDR1 is MDHEN and CDR2 SYDVKM. The CDR3 length is 14 residues. DNA for the CDR3: TGTGCCAGCAGTTTTAGCGGGGGGACAGATACGCAGTATTTT. This translates into CASSFSGGTDTQYF. The entire variable domain, with the rest obtained from reference TRBV28 and TRBJ2-3, is as follows: DVKVTQSSRYLVKRTGEKVFLECVQDMDHENMFWYRQDPGLGLRLIYFSYDVKMKEKGDIPEGYSVSREKKERFSLILESASTNQTSMYLCASSFSGGTDTQYFGPGTRLTVL.

This clone was picked up a small number of times. The rearrangement uses TRBV11-3 and TRBJ2-5; the match to TRBD2 covers 10 bases. V lost 5 bases to trimming and J lost 2 bases; unmatched junction nucleotides: 8. Germline assignment: CDR1 SGHNT and CDR2 YENEEA. The CDR3 length is 16 residues. CDR3 residues: CASSPRGLAAQETQYF. DNA of the CDR3: TGTGCCAGCAGCCCAAGAGGACTAGCGGCACAAGAGACCCAGTACTTC.

The chain links TRBV19 to TRBJ1-1; D gene unclear. The CDR3 is 11 amino acids. Germline CDR1 reads LNHDA; CDR2 reads SQIVND (reference sequence). The V end lost 5 bases, the J end lost 6 bases, and 7 bases lay between the germline ends. CDR3 in amino acids: CASSEYAEAFF. CDR3 sequence (DNA): TGTGCCAGTAGTGAGTATGCTGAAGCTTTCTTT.

The rearrangement joins TRBV6-6 to TRBJ2-1; TRBD2 matches 9 bases. CDR3 size: 15 residues. After removal of 0 bases from V and 6 bases from J, the junction contained 3 bases not matched to a gene. Germline assignment: CDR1 MNHNY and CDR2 SVGAGI (reference sequence). CDR3 DNA: TGTGCCAGCAGTTACTCGCTAGCGGGACCCAATGAGCAGTTCTTC. Its protein is CASSYSLAGPNEQFF.

This clone was counted only a few times. The rearrangement links TRBV6-2 or TRBV6-3 to TRBJ2-3; D is undetermined. The germline CDR1 and CDR2 sequences are MNHEY and SVGEGT. This CDR3 is built from 15 residues. Trimming removed 4 bases at V and 0 bases at J, with 11 bases between. The CDR3, as DNA: TGTGCCAGCAGTTCTCTGGTCACTAGCACAGATACGCAGTATTTT. Translating it yields CASSSLVTSTDTQYF.

This clone was seen a few times. The V and J genes are TRBV18 and TRBJ1-5, with no clear D. The ends were cut back, 2 bases at V and 5 bases at J, with 10 bases in the middle. CDR3 length: 14 residues. Germline V lookup: CDR1 KGHSH, CDR2 LQKENI. The CDR3 sequence: CASSPGHQDQPQHF. CDR3 DNA sequence: TGTGCCAGCTCACCAGGGCACCAGGATCAGCCCCAGCATTTT.

The V gene is TRBV11-3, the J gene TRBJ2-2, with 7 bases fitting TRBD2. CDR3 length: 14 residues. Losses at the gene ends were 9 bases for V and 1 base for J; bases not matched to a gene: 5. Germline CDR1 SGHNT, CDR2 YENEEA. The CDR3: CASGRGGNTGELFF. The CDR3 nucleotides are TGTGCCAGTGGACGCGGGGGGAACACCGGGGAGCTGTTTTTT.

The chain joins TRBV7-3 to TRBJ2-7; 7 bases line up with TRBD1. The CDR3 runs 16 residues. The trim removed 5 bases at V and 4 bases at J, leaving 14 bases unmatched. The germline CDR1 and CDR2 sequences are SGHTA and FQGTGA. CDR3: CASSLFPTGSNYEQYF. The CDR3 DNA follows: TGTGCCAGCAGCCTCTTCCCGACAGGGAGCAATTACGAGCAGTACTTC. The entire variable domain, with the rest obtained from reference TRBV7-3 and TRBJ2-7, is as follows: GAGVSQTPSNKVTEKGKYVELRCDPISGHTALYWYRQSLGQGPEFLIYFQGTGAADDSGLPNDRFFAVRPEGSVSTLKIQRTERGDSAVYLCASSLFPTGSNYEQYFGPGTRLTVT.

The genes are TRBV29-1 and TRBJ2-1; maybe TRBD2 (6 bases). The CDR3 totals 13 residues. Germline CDR1 reads SQVTM; CDR2 reads ANQGSEA. Trimming pared 4 bases from V and 5 bases from J, leaving 12 bases between. The CDR3 DNA sequence: TGCAGCGTTGGGCGGGGCCGACACAATGAGCAGTTCTTC. Its protein product is CSVGRGRHNEQFF.

This clone was found a few times. This sequence joins TRBV27 and TRBJ2-6; D possibly corresponds to TRBD2 (5 bases). V lost 0 bases and J lost 4, with 10 bases in between. The CDR3 runs 16 residues. CDR1 is MNHEY and CDR2 is SMNVEV in the germline V gene (reference sequence). The CDR3 coding sequence is TGTGCCAGCAGTTTATCCAGGACTTGGGGGGCCAACGTCCTGACTTTC. This translates into CASSLSRTWGANVLTF.

The V call is TRBV24-1, the J call TRBJ2-5, with a possible D match to TRBD2 (6 bases). V lost 4 bases to trimming and J lost 2 bases, with 16 bases between them. This CDR3 region has 16 residues. From germline, CDR1 is KGHDR and CDR2 SFDVKD. CDR3 in DNA: TGTGCCACCAGTGACACTTCCAGGAGGGTTCAAGAGACCCAGTACTTC. Its protein is CATSDTSRRVQETQYF.

The chain links TRBV2 to TRBJ2-1, with TRBD1 as a possible D gene (6 bases). Germline CDR1 SNHLY, CDR2 FYNNEI. The CDR3 length is 14 residues. V gave up 4 bases and J gave up 2 bases, with 9 bases separating them. CDR3 in amino acids: CASSAGAAYNEQFF. The CDR3 nucleotides are TGTGCCAGCAGTGCAGGGGCAGCCTACAATGAGCAGTTCTTC. The entire variable domain, with the rest obtained from reference TRBV2 and TRBJ2-1, is as follows: EPEVTQTPSHQVTQMGQEVILRCVPISNHLYFYWYRQILGQKVEFLVSFYNNEISEKSEIFDDQFSVERPDGSNFTLKIRSTKLEDSAMYFCASSAGAAYNEQFFGPGTRLTVL.